The TCR beta chain under discussion was sequenced for a study of T-cell memory formation after mild COVID-19. Study information: Across donors, TCR clusters were largely donor specific.

Findings and caveats of the study: CD4+ clones that contracted lay mainly in CM and EM; CD8+ ones lay in EMRA.

This clonotype came up a few times. Its target is not known. V was trimmed by 1 base and J by 4 bases, leaving 11 bases between them. CDR1 and CDR2 from the germline V gene are LGHNA and YNFKEQ. This CDR3 is built from 15 residues. TCRdb re-called the 5' RACE reads through MiXCR, storing one row per CDR3 protein. Of a few hundred thousand distinct CDR3 sequences listed, roughly 21% are singletons. The TCR sequence derives from an adult woman who had mild COVID-19 (a few samples of this study predate the infection). Cell type and time point are not known. V gene TRBV4-2 combines with J gene TRBJ1-3; TRBD1 might be the D (5 bases). The sequencing input was PBMCs or a T cell subset sorted from them (not recorded which). The CDR3 DNA reads as TGTGCCAGCAGCCAAGGGCGGGGCTACGGAAACACCATATATTTT. Translation: CASSQGRGYGNTIYF.